This note documents a single TCR beta chain sequence. These data belong to a study of blood T cell repertoires in COVID-19. For the study at large: PBMCs, B-cell-depleted T cells, or T cells were the source of the cDNA or gDNA that made up the material.

Source study methods: Estimates of nucleated cell counts were drawn from the amplification of reference gene primers. Using immunoSEQ multiplex PCR, the repertoire was profiled, and TCRdb retains in-frame clones only, with some absent. V and J calls and clone size are given by that table; D and trimming were obtained from the DNA. The sample has some 250,000 clones, around 80% seen once; the top ten hold around 3.4%. The sample was peripheral blood. The TCR comes from a woman younger than 35 with acute or convalescent COVID-19.

CDR3: CASSPQTSGISRQYF. The CDR3 region has the DNA TGTGCCAGCAGCCCGCAGACTAGCGGGATTTCAAGGCAGTACTTC. V is TRBV7-6 and J is TRBJ2-7, with 11 bases identical to TRBD2. Germline CDR1 SGHVS, CDR2 FNYEAQ. Trimming took 5 bases from V and 9 from J; bases not matched to a gene: 12. The CDR3 sequence is 15 residues long.